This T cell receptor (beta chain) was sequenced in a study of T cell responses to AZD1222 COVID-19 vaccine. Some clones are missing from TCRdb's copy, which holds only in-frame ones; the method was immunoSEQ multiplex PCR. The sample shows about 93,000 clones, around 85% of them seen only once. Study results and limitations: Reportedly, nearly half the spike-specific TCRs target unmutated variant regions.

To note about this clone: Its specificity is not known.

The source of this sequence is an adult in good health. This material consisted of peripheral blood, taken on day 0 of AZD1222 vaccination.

The CDR3 DNA reads as TGTGCCAGTATGCGCCAGGGACGGCACGGCACTGAAGCTTTCTTT. Amino acid sequence: CASMRQGRHGTEAFF. The V call is TRBV19, the J call TRBJ1-1, with D possibly being TRBD1 (5 bases). The CDR3 runs 15 residues. Germline V CDR1 and CDR2: LNHDA, SQIVND (reference sequence). V lost 7 bases and J 4 bases, leaving 19 bases between the germline ends.